This T cell receptor beta chain was sequenced for a study of blood T cell repertoires in COVID-19. V lost 3 bases and J lost 2; bases outside the gene matches: 7. Germline CDR1 and CDR2: LGHDT and YNNKEL (reference sequence). The CDR3 has 15 residues. Assay used: immunoSEQ multiplex PCR; TCRdb lists only in-frame clones, some missing. The table includes about 250,000 clones, approximately 86% detected once. This rearrangement joins TRBV3-1 (or the pseudogene TRBV3-2) to TRBJ2-7, with 7 bases fitting TRBD2. The receptor was derived from a woman aged 45-59 years who had recovered from COVID-19. The sequenced sample consisted of PBMCs or T cells enriched from blood (not recorded which). The CDR3 region is CASSHEASGTYEQYF. The DNA of the CDR3 is TGTGCCAGCAGCCACGAGGCTAGCGGTACCTACGAGCAGTACTTC.